The 19 T cell receptor beta chains in this list originate from one sample, sequenced in a study of shared clonotypes between healthy human individuals. Cells designated naive CD8 were CD45RO-negative and were positively selected for CCR7, with terminally differentiated effector memory CD45RA+ cells excluded. TCRdb's copy holds only in-frame clones and misses some; the assay was immunoSEQ multiplex PCR. The sample lists about 2.1 million clones, roughly 95% occurring once. The source material was naive CD8+ T cells from PBMCs. The receptor set was obtained from a man aged 18 to 30 in good health. Some clones in this sample may be carry-over from other donors' samples.

V is TRBV11-3 and J is TRBJ2-7; D may be TRBD1 or TRBD2 (6 bases each). The V gene's germline CDR1 is SGHNT and CDR2 YENEEA. Between the trimmed V and J ends, which lost 2 bases and 6 bases, there was a span of 14 bases. The CDR3 length is 14 residues. The CDR3 sequence: CASSLRHGGREQYF. Here the CDR3 DNA reads TGTGCCAGCAGCTTACGGCACGGGGGCCGCGAGCAGTACTTC.

The chain uses TRBV6-1 and TRBJ2-4; the D gene could be TRBD1 or TRBD2 (5 bases each). The germline V gene has CDR1 MNHNS and CDR2 SASEGT. V gave up 4 bases and J gave up 0 bases, with 16 bases separating them. There are 17 residues in the CDR3. CDR3 protein: CASSATGTLLAKNIQYF. The CDR3 bases are TGTGCCAGCAGTGCTACCGGGACCCTATTAGCCAAAAACATTCAGTACTTC.

J is TRBJ2-7 and V is TRBV28; TRBD1 matches 7 bases. CDR1 and CDR2 (germline): MDHEN, SYDVKM. The length of the CDR3 is 15 residues. With 4 bases clipped from V and 4 bases from J, the junction kept 10 bases outside the gene matches. Here the CDR3 DNA reads TGTGCCAGCAGTTCCGACCAAACGACAGGGTACGAGCAGTACTTC. Translation: CASSSDQTTGYEQYF.

The chain links TRBV23-1 to TRBJ2-7; no clear D gene. Being an ORF, TRBV23-1 has a function that is uncertain. The CDR3 length is 17 residues. V shed 8 bases and J shed 3 bases, with 26 bases lying between them. In DNA form, the CDR3 reads TGCGCCAGCCCCCACGGAATTGGGTCTCTCTCGGGCTACGAGCAGTACTTC. Translation: CASPHGIGSLSGYEQYF.

The chain joins TRBV11-2 to TRBJ2-7; D is possibly TRBD2 (7 bases). Germline V gene sequence: CDR1 SGHAT, CDR2 FQNNGV. This CDR3 contains 17 residues. The V end lost 2 bases, the J end lost 4 bases, and 21 bases lay between the germline ends. The CDR3 nucleotides read TGTGCCAGCAGCTTAAGGGGGGGCTATTCGACTTCTTACGAGCAGTACTTC. The encoded protein is CASSLRGGYSTSYEQYF.

The rearrangement joins TRBV5-8 to TRBJ1-2; 11 nucleotides line up with TRBD1. V lost 0 bases to trimming and J lost 8 bases; unmatched junction nucleotides: 6. The germline V gene encodes CDR1 SGHTS and CDR2 YDEGEE. The CDR3 length is 15 residues. The CDR3 protein is CASSLGRTGGGGYTF. The CDR3 DNA reads as TGTGCCAGCAGCTTGGGTAGGACAGGGGGCGGAGGCTACACCTTC.

The chain carries TRBV6-1 and TRBJ2-7; TRBD2 matches at 11 bases. Germline loops: CDR1 MNHNS, CDR2 SASEGT. V was clipped by 1 base and J by 2 bases; unmatched bases: 4. The CDR3 is made up of 16 amino acids. CDR3 amino acids: CASSEGGTSGTYEQYF. DNA of the CDR3: TGTGCCAGCAGTGAAGGTGGGACTAGCGGTACCTACGAGCAGTACTTC.

The chain combines TRBV28 with TRBJ2-7; either TRBD1 or TRBD2 may fit D (6 bases each). The CDR3 spans 11 residues. V was trimmed by 8 bases and J by 4 bases, leaving 9 bases between them. Germline V gene lookup returns CDR1 MDHEN and CDR2 SYDVKM. The CDR3 region is CASGGRYEQYF. The CDR3 DNA reads as TGTGCCAGCGGGGGGCGTTACGAGCAGTACTTC.

The chain couples TRBV6-6 to TRBJ2-5; 7 bases map to TRBD1. Trimming cost V 6 bases and J 2 bases; bases outside gene matches: 9. The CDR3 length is 15 residues. Per the germline V gene, CDR1 is MNHNY and CDR2 is SVGAGI (reference sequence). In DNA, the CDR3 is TGTGCCAGCAGCACAGGGGAAACCATTCAAGAGACCCAGTACTTC. It is translated as CASSTGETIQETQYF.

This sequence joins TRBV28 and TRBJ2-3, with 7 bases matching TRBD2. The V gene end was trimmed by 6 bases and the J gene end by 4 bases; junction bases not matched to a gene: 10. The V gene's germline CDR1 is MDHEN and CDR2 SYDVKM. The CDR3 consists of 15 residues. In DNA, the CDR3 is TGTGCCAGCAGGGGACTACTGGAGAGGGCAGATACGCAGTATTTT. Translation gives CASRGLLERADTQYF.

This clone was recorded only once. The V gene is TRBV5-4, the J gene TRBJ1-2; D is possibly TRBD1 (5 bases). The CDR3 consists of 14 residues. CDR1 is SGHNT, CDR2 YYREEE, per germline (reference sequence). V was pared by 0 bases and J by 6 bases, with 12 bases between. As DNA, the CDR3 is TGTGCCAGCAGCTTGGAGGCAGGGTTAAATGGCTACACCTTC. Its protein product is CASSLEAGLNGYTF.

J is TRBJ1-1 and V is TRBV4-1, with D possibly matching TRBD1 (6 bases). CDR1 and CDR2 (germline): MGHRA, YSYEKL. This CDR3 contains 15 residues. V was pared by 1 base and J by 3 bases, with 12 bases between. The CDR3 sequence: CASSQGTGRYTEAFF. CDR3 DNA sequence: TGCGCCAGCAGCCAAGGTACAGGGCGGTACACTGAAGCTTTCTTT.

The chain couples TRBV19 to TRBJ2-3; D is tentatively TRBD1 or TRBD2 (5 bases each). V was clipped by 8 bases and J by 0 bases, with 18 bases between them. The CDR3 is 16 amino acids. The germline V gene encodes CDR1 LNHDA and CDR2 SQIVND (reference sequence). The DNA of the CDR3 is TGTGCCAGTCGGGGCGGAGAGCCCCCTAGCACAGATACGCAGTATTTT. Translated, it gives CASRGGEPPSTDTQYF.

The chain has TRBV29-1 and TRBJ1-1; 9 nucleotides agree with TRBD1. Trimming at V came to 7 bases and at J to 10 bases, leaving 10 bases not matched to a gene. CDR3 size: 12 residues. Looked up from germline, CDR1 is SQVTM and CDR2 is ANQGSEA. The DNA of the CDR3 is TGCAGCGCAGAGGGACAGGGAATAGGAGCTTTCTTT. Its protein is CSAEGQGIGAFF.

This chain links TRBV5-1 with TRBJ2-3, with 9 nucleotides matching TRBD2. CDR3 length: 17 amino acids. With V trimmed by 0 bases and J by 4 bases, 9 bases remained unmatched. The germline V gene encodes CDR1 SGHRS and CDR2 YFSETQ. Here the CDR3 DNA reads TGCGCCAGCAGCTTGGGTCGTCGCGGCGGGAGGGCAGATACGCAGTATTTT. As protein: CASSLGRRGGRADTQYF.

The chain links TRBV27 to TRBJ1-2; TRBD1 agrees at 7 bases. CDR3 length: 14 amino acids. From germline, CDR1 is MNHEY and CDR2 SMNVEV (reference sequence). The J segment lost 4 bases and the V segment lost 3 bases, leaving 5 bases of the junction unmatched. The chain's CDR3 is CASSFIGTAYGYTF. CDR3 nucleotide sequence: TGTGCCAGCAGTTTCATCGGGACAGCCTATGGCTACACCTTC.

Here the CDR3 DNA reads TGTGCCAGCAGTTTATGGCAGAACACCGGGGAGCTGTTTTTT. Translation: CASSLWQNTGELFF. This rearrangement joins TRBV27 to TRBJ2-2; D is uncertain. Trimming stripped 1 base from V and 1 base from J, with 4 bases between. This CDR3 region has 14 residues. The germline CDR1 and CDR2 sequences are MNHEY and SMNVEV (reference sequence).

This clone came up a few times. This same CDR3 is encoded by further DNA sequences in the sample. This chain connects TRBV27 to TRBJ2-3; D is unresolved. Germline-derived CDR1 and CDR2 are MNHEY and SMNVEV (reference sequence). The CDR3 contains 13 residues. V gave up 0 bases and J gave up 0 bases, with 1 base separating them. The CDR3 DNA sequence: TGTGCCAGCAGTTTATCCAGCACAGATACGCAGTATTTT. Residues: CASSLSSTDTQYF.

The chain couples TRBV2 to TRBJ2-3, with TRBD1 as a possible D gene (5 bases). CDR3 length: 15 amino acids. Trimming cost V 4 bases and J 1 base, with 12 bases left between them. CDR1 and CDR2 (germline): SNHLY, FYNNEI. CDR3 DNA: TGTGCCAGCAGTGCGTCCAGGGTCGGCACAGATACGCAGTATTTT. This encodes CASSASRVGTDTQYF.